These 25 T cell receptor beta chains originate from one sample sequenced in a study of T-cell reconstitution after alpha-beta-depleted transplantation in children. Unique molecular identifiers were built into the TCRbeta library. Via MiXCR, TCRdb re-called the PCR reads, giving one row per CDR3 protein. The data show over 550,000 distinct CDR3 sequences, 10% seen once. The sample consisted of PBMCs from the stem cell graft donor, taken from the stem cell graft. The source of these receptors is a human donor who donated a stem cell graft to a child with acute myeloid leukemia.

This chain joins TRBV12-3 or TRBV12-4 and TRBJ1-5; no clear D gene. This CDR3 has 12 amino acids. Trimming shortened V by 6 bases and J by 4 bases, and 7 bases separated the two germline ends. For the CDR3, the DNA is TGTGCCAGCAGGCGCACGAATCAGCCCCAGCATTTT. Residues: CASRRTNQPQHF.

As DNA, the CDR3 is TGTGCCAGCACCCCTGACAGGGCGTCGAAGACCCAGTACTTC. It yields the protein CASTPDRASKTQYF. This chain joins TRBV27 and TRBJ2-5; TRBD1 agrees at 7 bases. Trimming took 7 bases from V and 6 from J; bases not matched to a gene: 11. The V gene's germline CDR1 is MNHEY and CDR2 SMNVEV (reference sequence). This CDR3 is built from 14 residues.

This chain connects TRBV7-2 to TRBJ1-3, with unresolved D. This CDR3 has 15 residues. Trimming removed 6 bases from V and 0 bases from J, with 12 bases in between. Germline loops: CDR1 SGHTA, CDR2 FQGNSA. This CDR3 reads CASRPTPNSGNTIYF. The CDR3 DNA follows: TGTGCCAGCAGACCTACACCCAACTCTGGAAACACCATATATTTT.

This clonotype was counted at least ten times. The chain is built from TRBV20-1 and TRBJ2-1; 8 bases match TRBD2. The germline CDR1 and CDR2 sequences are DFQATT and SNEGSKA (reference sequence). J lost 2 bases, V lost 6 bases, and 6 bases had no gene match. CDR3 size: 14 residues. The CDR3 DNA sequence: TGCAGTGCCCCTCTAGCGGGTCCCTACAATGAGCAGTTCTTC. Its protein is CSAPLAGPYNEQFF.

The CDR3 DNA follows: TGCAGTGCTAGAGACCTACGGACTAGCCTCTACAATGAGCAGTTCTTC. Translated: CSARDLRTSLYNEQFF. This sequence joins TRBV20-1 and TRBJ2-1; 8 positions match TRBD2. CDR3 length equals 16 residues. The germline gives CDR1 DFQATT, CDR2 SNEGSKA (reference sequence). Trimming cost V 0 bases and J 3 bases; bases outside gene matches: 7.

This clonotype was counted only a few times. The V call is TRBV2, the J call TRBJ2-7, with TRBD1 identical over 7 bases. The germline V gene encodes CDR1 SNHLY and CDR2 FYNNEI. The CDR3 contains 13 residues. The junction had 11 bases not matched to a gene; V was cut back by 7 bases and J by 8 bases. CDR3 region: CASKSWDSPQQYF. The DNA for the CDR3 is TGTGCCAGCAAGAGCTGGGACAGTCCGCAGCAGTACTTC.

Worth noting for this clonotype: The conserved phenylalanine or tryptophan normally closing the CDR3 is absent here, so this likely arose from a read error. The rearrangement uses TRBV5-5 and TRBJ2-7; D gene unclear. This CDR3 is 11 amino acids long. The V gene lost 4 bases and the J gene lost 2 bases, with 4 bases spanning the gap. The germline V gene has CDR1 SGHKS and CDR2 YYEKEE (reference sequence). The CDR3 nucleotides are TGTGCCAGCAGCGGTACCTACGAGCAGTACTAC. Translated: CASSGTYEQYY.

This clonotype was counted a few times. The chain combines TRBV20-1 with TRBJ2-7; no clear D. V was pared by 3 bases and J by 1 base, with 10 bases between. The CDR3 has 13 amino acids. Germline V gives CDR1 DFQATT, CDR2 SNEGSKA (reference sequence). The chain's CDR3 is CSASVAVSYEQYF. The CDR3 nucleotides are TGCAGTGCTAGCGTGGCGGTTTCCTACGAGCAGTACTTC.

The chain uses TRBV11-2 and TRBJ1-1; D not resolved. This CDR3 is built from 16 residues. Trimming shortened V by 4 bases and J by 1 base, and 16 bases separated the two germline ends. Germline loops: CDR1 SGHAT, CDR2 FQNNGV. Here the CDR3 reads CASSSRVNPENTEAFF. The CDR3 coding sequence is TGTGCCAGCAGCTCGAGGGTGAACCCCGAGAACACTGAAGCTTTCTTT. The full variable domain, in which reference TRBV11-2 and TRBJ1-1 provide the parts outside the CDR3, is EAGVAQSPRYKIIEKRQSVAFWCNPISGHATLYWYQQILGQGPKLLIQFQNNGVVDDSQLPKDRFSAERLKGVDSTLKIQPAKLEDSAVYLCASSSRVNPENTEAFFGQGTRLTVV.

This clonotype has more than one count but fewer than ten. The rearrangement uses TRBV15 and TRBJ1-1, with a possible D match to TRBD1 (5 bases). The CDR3 covers 13 residues. V was cut by 0 bases and J by 8 bases, with 10 bases left in between. From germline, CDR1 is LNHNV and CDR2 YYDKDF (reference sequence). In DNA form, the CDR3 reads TGTGCCACCAGCAGAGACTTGAGGGGAGAAGCTTTCTTT. It translates to CATSRDLRGEAFF.

The table lists this clonotype with many counts. The rearrangement uses TRBV24-1 and TRBJ2-1; D is uncertain. V gave up 1 base and J gave up 8 bases, with 2 bases separating them. CDR1 is KGHDR, CDR2 SFDVKD, per germline. This CDR3 has 11 amino acids. CDR3 coding DNA: TGTGCCACCAGTGATTTTTATGAGCAGTTCTTC. It is translated as CATSDFYEQFF.

This clonotype was seen ten or more times. The CDR3 spells CASSFTGEGANYGYTF. The CDR3 region has the DNA TGTGCCAGCAGTTTTACGGGGGAAGGGGCTAACTATGGCTACACCTTC. V gene TRBV12-3 or TRBV12-4 combines with J gene TRBJ1-2, with a possible D match to TRBD1 (5 bases). CDR3 length: 16 residues. Trimming took off 3 bases at V and 0 bases at J, with 14 bases between the two ends.

The rearrangement uses TRBV12-3 or TRBV12-4 and TRBJ2-7; TRBD1 matches 7 bases. The CDR3 length is 15 residues. V dropped 6 bases and J dropped 2; count of bases not matched to a gene: 10. CDR3 DNA sequence: TGTGCCAGCAGCCCCCGACAGGGTCTACCCTACGAGCAGTACTTC. Its protein is CASSPRQGLPYEQYF.

This clonotype has more than one count but fewer than ten. The chain links TRBV20-1 to TRBJ2-1; TRBD2 agrees at 9 bases. This CDR3 spans 16 amino acids. V lost 5 bases to trimming and J lost 7 bases; unmatched junction nucleotides: 15. Germline loops: CDR1 DFQATT, CDR2 SNEGSKA (reference sequence). The CDR3 DNA is TGCAGTGCTTACCCCCCCCTAGCGGGGAAAAGGAATGAGCAGTTCTTC. Its protein product is CSAYPPLAGKRNEQFF.

This clonotype was detected many times. This chain links TRBV10-3 with TRBJ2-5; possibly TRBD1 or TRBD2 for D (5 bases each). Trimming pared 4 bases from V and 5 bases from J, leaving 17 bases between. This CDR3 contains 15 residues. CDR1 ENHRY and CDR2 SYGVKD come from the germline V gene. The CDR3 nucleotides are TGTGCCATCAGTGGAGGTCAGGGACGTATGGAGACCCAGTACTTC. It codes for CAISGGQGRMETQYF.

The chain links TRBV9 to TRBJ2-1; 7 bases fit TRBD2. Trimming removed 4 bases from V and 0 bases from J; junction bases left unmatched: 16. This CDR3 is built from 19 residues. CDR1 SGDLS and CDR2 YYNGEE come from the germline V gene. The CDR3 DNA reads TGTGCCAGCAGCTCATCCCCGGGGCCCGGGAGGAGCTCCTACAATGAGCAGTTCTTC. This sequence encodes CASSSSPGPGRSSYNEQFF. The entire variable domain, with the rest obtained from reference TRBV9 and TRBJ2-1, is as follows: DSGVTQTPKHLITATGQRVTLRCSPRSGDLSVYWYQQSLDQGLQFLIQYYNGEERAKGNILERFSAQQFPDLHSELNLSSLELGDSALYFCASSSSPGPGRSSYNEQFFGPGTRLTVL.

This clonotype was observed at least ten times. The chain carries TRBV24-1 and TRBJ2-7; D is ambiguous. The CDR3 length is 16 residues. V dropped 3 bases and J dropped 5 bases, with 19 bases sitting between them. From germline, CDR1 is KGHDR and CDR2 SFDVKD. The CDR3 is CATSDANLGSGDEQYF. CDR3 nucleotides: TGTGCCACCAGTGATGCAAACCTAGGGTCCGGCGACGAGCAGTACTTC.

This clonotype appeared a few times. This chain connects TRBV29-1 to TRBJ2-1; D is ambiguous. CDR1 SQVTM and CDR2 ANQGSEA come from the germline V gene. Trimming cost V 5 bases and J 4 bases, with 18 bases left between them. The CDR3 contains 15 residues. CDR3 sequence (DNA): TGCAGCGTTCCCGGAAGTACTCTGACATACAATGAGCAGTTCTTC. Translation: CSVPGSTLTYNEQFF.

This clonotype showed up many times. The rearrangement uses TRBV6-2 or TRBV6-3 and TRBJ1-1; D is unclear. The CDR3 has 13 residues. The germline V and J ends were trimmed by 7 bases and 0 bases, with 9 bases remaining between them. CDR1 and CDR2 from the germline V gene are MNHEY and SVGEGT. The CDR3 loop is CASKVQVNTEAFF. In DNA form, the CDR3 reads TGTGCCAGCAAAGTTCAGGTGAACACTGAAGCTTTCTTT.

The rearrangement uses TRBV12-3 or TRBV12-4 and TRBJ1-3, with no clear D. CDR3 length equals 14 residues. Trimming left V 6 bases short and J 2 bases short, with 11 bases between. This chain's CDR3 is CASSLGRTGNTIYF. CDR3 nucleotides: TGTGCCAGCAGCCTGGGCCGGACTGGAAACACCATATATTTT.

The V call is TRBV11-2, the J call TRBJ2-1; D perhaps matches TRBD2 (6 bases). The germline gives CDR1 SGHAT, CDR2 FQNNGV. The CDR3 has 18 residues. V lost 4 bases, J lost 0 bases, and 19 bases lay in between. CDR3 DNA sequence: TGTGCCAGCAGCTCGGAGGGATTAGCGAGGAGCTCCTACAATGAGCAGTTCTTC. Protein product: CASSSEGLARSSYNEQFF.

This clonotype has just a few counts. This chain links TRBV24-1 with TRBJ2-3; possible D gene TRBD2, 6 bases. Germline CDR1 KGHDR, CDR2 SFDVKD. V was pared by 0 bases and J by 1 base, with 10 bases between. CDR3 length: 16 residues. CDR3 amino acids: CATSDLGGPGTDTQYF. The CDR3 coding sequence is TGTGCCACCAGTGATTTGGGAGGGCCGGGCACAGATACGCAGTATTTT.

The rearrangement links TRBV12-3 or TRBV12-4 to TRBJ1-2; D is unresolved. The CDR3 covers 12 residues. V gave up 5 bases and J gave up 8 bases, with 12 bases separating them. As DNA, the CDR3 is TGTGCCAGCAGTCCTTCGGTAGGGGGCTACACCTTC. It is translated as CASSPSVGGYTF.

The chain uses TRBV5-1 and TRBJ2-7; perhaps TRBD1 as D (6 bases). This CDR3 spans 15 amino acids. Trimming removed 0 bases from V and 1 base from J, with 11 bases in between. From germline, CDR1 is SGHRS and CDR2 YFSETQ. The CDR3 region has the DNA TGCGCCAGCAGCTTGGAGGCAGGGGTATCCTACGAGCAGTACTTC. It encodes CASSLEAGVSYEQYF.

This clonotype was recorded many times. V is TRBV20-1 and J is TRBJ2-7; 7 nucleotides match TRBD2. The V segment lost 4 bases and the J segment 6 bases; nucleotides outside the gene matches: 12. This CDR3 is 14 amino acids long. Germline assignment: CDR1 DFQATT and CDR2 SNEGSKA (reference sequence). The CDR3 sequence: CSATIQTWGGEQYF. DNA for the CDR3: TGCAGTGCTACCATCCAGACGTGGGGGGGCGAGCAGTACTTC.